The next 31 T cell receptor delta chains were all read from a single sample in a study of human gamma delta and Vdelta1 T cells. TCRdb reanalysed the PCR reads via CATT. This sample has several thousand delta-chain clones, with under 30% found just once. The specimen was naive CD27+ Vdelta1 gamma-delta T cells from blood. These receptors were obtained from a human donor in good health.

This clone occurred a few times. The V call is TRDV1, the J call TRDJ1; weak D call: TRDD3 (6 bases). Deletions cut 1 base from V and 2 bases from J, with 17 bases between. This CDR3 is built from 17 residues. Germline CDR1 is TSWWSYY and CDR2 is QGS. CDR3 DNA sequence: TGTGCTCTTGGGGAACATCGTACTGGGCGAACGACCGATAAACTCATCTTT. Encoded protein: CALGEHRTGRTTDKLIF.

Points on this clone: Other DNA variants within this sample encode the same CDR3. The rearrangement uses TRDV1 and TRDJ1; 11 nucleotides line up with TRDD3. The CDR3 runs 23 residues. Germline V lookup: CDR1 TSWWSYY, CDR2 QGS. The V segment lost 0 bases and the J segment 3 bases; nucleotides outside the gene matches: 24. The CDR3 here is CALGELTPSYGSWGILVADKLIF. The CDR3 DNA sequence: TGTGCTCTTGGGGAACTAACTCCTTCCTACGGAAGCTGGGGGATACTAGTGGCCGATAAACTCATCTTT.

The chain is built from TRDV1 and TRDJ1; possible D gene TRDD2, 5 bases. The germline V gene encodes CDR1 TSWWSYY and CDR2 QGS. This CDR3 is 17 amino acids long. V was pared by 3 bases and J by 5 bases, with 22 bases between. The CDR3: CALGEIPTVRGKDKLIF. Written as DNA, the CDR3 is TGTGCTCTTGGGGAGATCCCTACCGTACGTGGGAAGGATAAACTCATCTTT.

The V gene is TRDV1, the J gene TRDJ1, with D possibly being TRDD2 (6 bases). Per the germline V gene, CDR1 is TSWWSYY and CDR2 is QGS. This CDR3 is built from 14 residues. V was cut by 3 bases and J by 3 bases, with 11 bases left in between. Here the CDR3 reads CALGDIFLPDKLIF. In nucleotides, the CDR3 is TGTGCTCTTGGGGACATCTTCCTCCCCGATAAACTCATCTTT.

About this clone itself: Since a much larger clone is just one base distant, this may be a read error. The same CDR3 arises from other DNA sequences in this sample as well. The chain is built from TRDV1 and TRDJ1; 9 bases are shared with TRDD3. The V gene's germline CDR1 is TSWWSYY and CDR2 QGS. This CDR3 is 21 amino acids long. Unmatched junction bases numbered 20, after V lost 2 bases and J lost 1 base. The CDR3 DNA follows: TGTGCTCTTGGGGAAAAATTTCGCTTCCTATCCGGGGATACGGGCACCGATAAACTCATCTTT. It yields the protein CALGEKFRFLSGDTGTDKLIF.

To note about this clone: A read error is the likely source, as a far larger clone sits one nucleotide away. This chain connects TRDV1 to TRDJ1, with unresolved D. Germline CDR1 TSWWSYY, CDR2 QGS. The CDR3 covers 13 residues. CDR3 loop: CALRELHTDKLIF. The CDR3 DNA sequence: TGTGCTCTTAGGGAACTCCACACCGATAAACTCATCTTT.

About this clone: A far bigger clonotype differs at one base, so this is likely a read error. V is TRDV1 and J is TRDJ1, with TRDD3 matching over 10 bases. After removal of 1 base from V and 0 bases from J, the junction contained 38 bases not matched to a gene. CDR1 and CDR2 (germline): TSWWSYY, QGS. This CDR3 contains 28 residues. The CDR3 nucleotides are TGTGCTCTTGGGGAACGAAATCAGCCCTTATCCAACGAGGTTTCTACTGGGGGATCCCCGCGCTACACCGATAAACTCATCTTT. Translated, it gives CALGERNQPLSNEVSTGGSPRYTDKLIF.

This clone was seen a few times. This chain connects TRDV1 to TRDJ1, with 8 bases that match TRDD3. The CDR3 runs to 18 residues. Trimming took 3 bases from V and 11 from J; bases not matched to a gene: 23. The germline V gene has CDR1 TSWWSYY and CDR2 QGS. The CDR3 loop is CALGELLTSSCTGGGLIF. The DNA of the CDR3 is TGTGCTCTTGGGGAGCTATTGACTTCCTCGTGTACTGGGGGTGGCCTCATCTTT.

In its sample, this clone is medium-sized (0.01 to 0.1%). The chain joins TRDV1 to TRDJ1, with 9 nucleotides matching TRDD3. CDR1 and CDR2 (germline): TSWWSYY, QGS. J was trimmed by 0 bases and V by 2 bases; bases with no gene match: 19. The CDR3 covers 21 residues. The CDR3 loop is CALGEGFLRRAGGLYTDKLIF. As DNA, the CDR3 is TGTGCTCTTGGGGAAGGGTTCCTACGAAGGGCTGGGGGATTGTACACCGATAAACTCATCTTT.

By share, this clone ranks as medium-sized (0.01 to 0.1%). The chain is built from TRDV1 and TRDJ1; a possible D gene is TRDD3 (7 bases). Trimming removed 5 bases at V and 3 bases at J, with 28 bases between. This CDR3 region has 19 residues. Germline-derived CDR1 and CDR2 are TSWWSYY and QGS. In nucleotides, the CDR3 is TGTGCTCTTGGGCTACTTCCTCCCTGGGGGGGATTAATCGCCGATAAACTCATCTTT. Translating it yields CALGLLPPWGGLIADKLIF.

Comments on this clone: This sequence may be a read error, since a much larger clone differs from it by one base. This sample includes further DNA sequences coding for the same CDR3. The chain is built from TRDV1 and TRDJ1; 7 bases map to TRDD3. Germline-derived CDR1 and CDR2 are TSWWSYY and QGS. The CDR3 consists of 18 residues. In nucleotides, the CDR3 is TGTGCTCTTGGGGAAAGGCGGTCCTGGGGGCGGTACACCGATAACCTCATCTTT. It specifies CALGERRSWGRYTDNLIF.

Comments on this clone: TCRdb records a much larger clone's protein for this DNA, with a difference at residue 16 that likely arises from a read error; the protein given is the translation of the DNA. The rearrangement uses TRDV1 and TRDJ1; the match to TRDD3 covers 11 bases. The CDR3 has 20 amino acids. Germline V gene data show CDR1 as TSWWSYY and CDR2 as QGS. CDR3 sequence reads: CALGGLPHLNWGIKTGKLIF. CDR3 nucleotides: TGTGCCTTAGGGGGCCTTCCACACTTGAACTGGGGGATAAAGACCGGTAAACTCATCTTT.

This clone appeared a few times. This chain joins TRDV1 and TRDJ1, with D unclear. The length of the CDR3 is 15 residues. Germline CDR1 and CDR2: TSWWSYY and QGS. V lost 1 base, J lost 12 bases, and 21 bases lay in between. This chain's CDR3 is CALGEPNNSRVGVIF. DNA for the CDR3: TGTGCTCTTGGGGAACCTAATAATTCCCGTGTCGGGGTCATCTTT.

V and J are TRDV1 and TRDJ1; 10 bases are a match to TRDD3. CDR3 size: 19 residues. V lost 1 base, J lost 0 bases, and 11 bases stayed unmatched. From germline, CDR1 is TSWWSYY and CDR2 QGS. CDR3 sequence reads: CALGEPTGGFRWYTDKLIF. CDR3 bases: TGTGCTCTTGGGGAACCTACTGGGGGATTCCGGTGGTACACCGATAAACTCATCTTT.

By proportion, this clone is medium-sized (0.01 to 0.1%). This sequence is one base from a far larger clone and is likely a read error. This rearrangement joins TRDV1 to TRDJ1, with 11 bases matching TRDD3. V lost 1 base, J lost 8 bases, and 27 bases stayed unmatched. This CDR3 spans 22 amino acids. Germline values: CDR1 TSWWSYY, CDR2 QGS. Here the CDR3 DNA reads TGTGCTCTTGGGGAACCCTACGTATGGGGGATACGCGGTTGGCAAAACAACGACAAACTCATCTTT. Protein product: CALGEPYVWGIRGWQNNDKLIF.

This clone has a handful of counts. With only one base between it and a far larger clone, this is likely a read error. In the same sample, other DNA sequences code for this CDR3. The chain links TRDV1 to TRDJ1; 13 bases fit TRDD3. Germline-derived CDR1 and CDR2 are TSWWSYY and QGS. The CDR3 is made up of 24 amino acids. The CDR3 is CALGAKSVRPGTGGYVGWSDKLIF. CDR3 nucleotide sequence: TGTGCTCTTGGGGCCAAATCTGTCCGTCCAGGTACTGGGGGATACGTAGGTTGGAGCGATAAGCTCATCTTT.

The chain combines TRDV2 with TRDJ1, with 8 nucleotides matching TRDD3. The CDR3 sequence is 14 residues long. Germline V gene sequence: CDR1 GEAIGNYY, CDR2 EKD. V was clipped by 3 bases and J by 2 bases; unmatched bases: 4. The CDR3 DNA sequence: TGTGCCTGTGACGCTACTGGGGGTACCGATAAACTCATCTTT. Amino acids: CACDATGGTDKLIF.

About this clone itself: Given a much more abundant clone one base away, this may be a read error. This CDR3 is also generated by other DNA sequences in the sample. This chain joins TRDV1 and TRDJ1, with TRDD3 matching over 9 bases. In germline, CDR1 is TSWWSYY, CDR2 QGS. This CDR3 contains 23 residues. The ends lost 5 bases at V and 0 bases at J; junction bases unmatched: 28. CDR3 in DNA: TGTGCTCTTGGGCCTCGACCGACCCTACCGAACCTACTGGGGGACCCCCACACCGATAAACTCATCTTT. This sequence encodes CALGPRPTLPNLLGDPHTDKLIF.

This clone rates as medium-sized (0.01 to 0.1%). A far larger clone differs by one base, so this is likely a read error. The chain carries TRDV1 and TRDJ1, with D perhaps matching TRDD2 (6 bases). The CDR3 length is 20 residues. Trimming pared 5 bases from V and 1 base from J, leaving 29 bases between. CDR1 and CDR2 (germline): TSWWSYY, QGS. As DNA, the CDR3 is TGTGCTCTTGGGCCCTTTAAAGGTCCCTTCCCTGGTACGTGCACCGATAAACTCATCTTT. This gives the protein CALGPFKGPFPGTCTDKLIF.

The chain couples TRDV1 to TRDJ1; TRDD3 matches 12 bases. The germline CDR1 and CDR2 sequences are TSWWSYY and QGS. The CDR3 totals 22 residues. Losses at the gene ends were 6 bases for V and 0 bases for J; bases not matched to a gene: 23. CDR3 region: CALGYPTRSWGIRSPYTDKLIF. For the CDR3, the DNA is TGTGCTCTTGGTTATCCTACCCGAAGCTGGGGGATACGGTCCCCGTACACCGATAAACTCATCTTT.

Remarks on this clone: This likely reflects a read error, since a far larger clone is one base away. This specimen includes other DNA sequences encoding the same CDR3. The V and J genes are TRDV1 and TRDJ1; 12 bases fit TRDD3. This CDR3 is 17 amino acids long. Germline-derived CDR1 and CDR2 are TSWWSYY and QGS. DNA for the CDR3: TGTGCTCTTGGGCGCCGCTTCGTACTGGGGGATACCGACAAACTCATCTTT. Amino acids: CALGRRFVLGDTDKLIF.

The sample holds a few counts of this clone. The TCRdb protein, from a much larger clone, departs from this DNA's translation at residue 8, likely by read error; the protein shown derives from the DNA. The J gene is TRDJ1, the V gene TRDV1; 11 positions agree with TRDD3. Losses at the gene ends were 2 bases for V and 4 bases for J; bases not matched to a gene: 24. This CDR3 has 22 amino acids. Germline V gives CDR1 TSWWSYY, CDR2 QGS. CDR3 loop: CALGEFFAVSHWGINRGDKLIF. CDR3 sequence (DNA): TGTGCTCTTGGGGAATTCTTTGCTGTTAGCCACTGGGGGATAAACAGGGGCGATAAACTCATCTTT.

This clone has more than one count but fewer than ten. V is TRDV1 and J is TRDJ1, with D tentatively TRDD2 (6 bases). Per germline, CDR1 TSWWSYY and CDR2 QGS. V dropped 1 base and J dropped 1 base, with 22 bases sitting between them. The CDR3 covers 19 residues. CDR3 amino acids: CALGERPSPSRRCTDKLIF. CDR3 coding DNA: TGTGCTCTTGGGGAACGGCCTTCCCCTTCCCGTCGGTGCACCGATAAACTCATCTTT.

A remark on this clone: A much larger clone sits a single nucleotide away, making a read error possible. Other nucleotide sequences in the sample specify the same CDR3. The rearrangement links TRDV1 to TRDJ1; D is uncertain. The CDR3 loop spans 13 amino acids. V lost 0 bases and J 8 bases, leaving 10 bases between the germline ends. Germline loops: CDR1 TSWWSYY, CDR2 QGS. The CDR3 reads CALGELLPGKLIF. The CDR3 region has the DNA TGTGCTCTTGGGGAACTGCTCCCCGGGAAACTCATCTTT.

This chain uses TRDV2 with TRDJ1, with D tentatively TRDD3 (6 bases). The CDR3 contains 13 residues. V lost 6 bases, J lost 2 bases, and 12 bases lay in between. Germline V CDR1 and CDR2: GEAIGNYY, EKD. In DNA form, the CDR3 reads TGTGCCTGTAATCCCGGGGATACCGATAAACTCATCTTT. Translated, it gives CACNPGDTDKLIF.

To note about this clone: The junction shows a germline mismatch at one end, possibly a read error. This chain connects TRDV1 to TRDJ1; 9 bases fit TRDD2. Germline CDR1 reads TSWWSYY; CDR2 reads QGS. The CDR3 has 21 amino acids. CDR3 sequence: CALREPFLRTTLTLYTDKLIF. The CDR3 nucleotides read TGTGCTCTTAGGGAACCCTTCCTACGCACAACCCTTACTTTGTACACCGATAAACTCATCTTT.

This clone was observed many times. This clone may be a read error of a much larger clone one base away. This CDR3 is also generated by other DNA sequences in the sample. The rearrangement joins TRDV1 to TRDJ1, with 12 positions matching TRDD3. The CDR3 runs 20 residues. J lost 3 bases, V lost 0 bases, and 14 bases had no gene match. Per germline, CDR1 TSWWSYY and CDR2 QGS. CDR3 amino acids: CALGELSLRKLGDTADKLIF. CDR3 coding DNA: TGTGCTCTTGGGGAACTCTCCCTGAGAAAACTGGGGGATACTGCCGATAAACTCATCTTT.

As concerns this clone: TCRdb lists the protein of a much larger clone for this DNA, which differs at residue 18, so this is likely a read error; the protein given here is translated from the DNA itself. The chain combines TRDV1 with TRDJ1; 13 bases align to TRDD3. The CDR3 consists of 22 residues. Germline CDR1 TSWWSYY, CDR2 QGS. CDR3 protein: CALGELPLPALLGDTRSEKLIF. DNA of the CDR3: TGTGCTCTTGGGGAACTTCCCCTCCCTGCCCTACTGGGGGATACGCGATCCGAAAAACTCATCTTT.

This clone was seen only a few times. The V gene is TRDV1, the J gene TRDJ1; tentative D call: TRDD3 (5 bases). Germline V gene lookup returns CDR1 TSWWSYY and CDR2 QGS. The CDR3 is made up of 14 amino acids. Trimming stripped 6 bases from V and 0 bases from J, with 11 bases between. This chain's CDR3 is CALGIRANTDKLIF. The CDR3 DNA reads TGTGCTCTTGGCATACGGGCAAACACCGATAAACTCATCTTT.

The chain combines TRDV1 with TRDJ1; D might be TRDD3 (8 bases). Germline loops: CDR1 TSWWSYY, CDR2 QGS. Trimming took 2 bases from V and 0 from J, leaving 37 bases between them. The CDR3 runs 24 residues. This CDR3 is CALGEGDLPPVLRDTRGYTDKLIF. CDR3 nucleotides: TGTGCTCTTGGGGAAGGTGACCTTCCTCCCGTACTGAGGGATACGCGGGGGTACACCGATAAACTCATCTTT.

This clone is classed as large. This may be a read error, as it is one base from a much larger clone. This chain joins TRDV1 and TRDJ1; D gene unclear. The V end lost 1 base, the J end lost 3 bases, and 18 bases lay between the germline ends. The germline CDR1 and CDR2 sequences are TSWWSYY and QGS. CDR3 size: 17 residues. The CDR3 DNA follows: TGTGCTCTTGGGGAACGCTGGCGAAACATGCTAGCCGATAAACTCATCTTT. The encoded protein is CALGERWRNMLADKLIF.